Shown below are 19 T cell receptor beta chains from a single sample sequenced in a study of beta chain features in type 1 diabetes. The sequenced template was cDNA made from the entire isolated RNA. Sequencing was performed with immunoSEQ multiplex PCR; in TCRdb, only in-frame clones are kept and a portion is missing. The sample includes about 210,000 clones, 11% of them seen just once. The sample taken for sequencing was central memory CD4+ T cells from blood. The receptors come from a man between 18 and 29 years old in good health.

This clone was detected a few times. V is TRBV5-5 and J is TRBJ2-5; 7 nucleotides match TRBD1. CDR3 length: 15 amino acids. Looked up from germline, CDR1 is SGHKS and CDR2 is YYEKEE (reference sequence). The J segment lost 3 bases and the V segment lost 4 bases, leaving 9 bases of the junction unmatched. The CDR3 spells CASSRITGQKETQYF. The CDR3 nucleotides read TGTGCCAGCAGCCGTATTACGGGACAGAAAGAGACCCAGTACTTC. The full variable domain, with the rest looked up from reference TRBV5-5 and TRBJ2-5, is DAGVTQSPTHLIKTRGQQVTLRCSPISGHKSVSWYQQVLGQGPQFIFQYYEKEERGRGNFPDRFSARQFPNYSSELNVNALLLGDSALYLCASSRITGQKETQYFGPGTRLLVL.

The chain joins TRBV29-1 to TRBJ2-7; 10 nucleotides agree with TRBD2. The CDR3 totals 13 residues. Per germline, CDR1 SQVTM and CDR2 ANQGSEA. Unmatched junction bases numbered 5, after V lost 7 bases and J lost 2 bases. Here the CDR3 DNA reads TGCAGCGCAAGCGGGAGGGCCCCCTACGAGCAGTACTTC. Residues: CSASGRAPYEQYF.

This clone showed up just a few times. The chain employs TRBV5-1 and TRBJ2-5; 8 nucleotides match TRBD1. The CDR3 runs to 16 residues. CDR1 SGHRS and CDR2 YFSETQ come from the germline V gene. V was pared by 4 bases and J by 3 bases, with 11 bases of the junction left unmatched. CDR3 DNA sequence: TGCGCCAGCAGCGTTTTAGCTGGGACAGGAGAAGAGACCCAGTACTTC. Translation gives CASSVLAGTGEETQYF.

This clone was seen only a few times. The chain employs TRBV28 and TRBJ2-4; 9 nucleotides agree with TRBD1. Trimming at V came to 3 bases and at J to 1 base, leaving 7 bases not matched to a gene. The V gene's germline CDR1 is MDHEN and CDR2 SYDVKM. This CDR3 contains 17 residues. The CDR3 is CASSFRTGAFAKNIQYF. As DNA, the CDR3 is TGTGCCAGCAGTTTCCGGACAGGGGCTTTCGCCAAAAACATTCAGTACTTC.

The CDR3 nucleotides are TGTGCCAGCAGCTTAAGCAGGTGGCCGCAAGAGACCCAGTACTTC. Its protein is CASSLSRWPQETQYF. The chain has TRBV7-7 and TRBJ2-5; D uncertain. Germline V gene sequence: CDR1 SSHAT, CDR2 FNYEAQ (reference sequence). CDR3 length equals 15 residues. V was pared by 2 bases and J by 2 bases, with 12 bases between.

This chain joins TRBV6-1 and TRBJ1-5, with TRBD1 matching 7 bases. The CDR3 covers 14 residues. V lost 8 bases, J lost 7 bases, and 11 bases stayed unmatched. Germline V CDR1 and CDR2: MNHNS, SASEGT. The CDR3 DNA sequence: TGTGCCAGCCGCGTAAGGGGGCGCGAACAGCCCCAGCATTTT. Residues: CASRVRGREQPQHF.

The genes are TRBV10-2 and TRBJ1-1; the D is unclear. The length of the CDR3 is 12 residues. Trimming pared 8 bases from V and 4 bases from J, leaving 11 bases between. Looked up from germline, CDR1 is WSHSY and CDR2 is SAAADI. The chain's CDR3 is CASEEGTTEAFF. CDR3 bases: TGCGCCAGCGAAGAGGGCACCACTGAAGCTTTCTTT.

The chain carries TRBV5-4 and TRBJ2-6; D not certain. The germline CDR1 and CDR2 sequences are SGHNT and YYREEE (reference sequence). CDR3 length: 16 amino acids. V was cut by 0 bases and J by 0 bases, with 7 bases left in between. The CDR3 region is CASSLGTVSGANVLTF. The DNA for the CDR3 is TGTGCCAGCAGCTTGGGAACAGTCTCTGGGGCCAACGTCCTGACTTTC.

The chain is built from TRBV2 and TRBJ2-5; D gene uncertain. The germline V and J ends were trimmed by 3 bases and 4 bases, with 12 bases remaining between them. The CDR3 length is 14 residues. The germline CDR1 and CDR2 sequences are SNHLY and FYNNEI. Here the CDR3 DNA reads TGTGCCAGCAGTGATGTTCTCGCTGGAGAGACCCAGTACTTC. Its translation is CASSDVLAGETQYF.

This clone came up a few times. The chain couples TRBV21-1 to TRBJ2-7. TRBV21-1 is labeled a pseudogene. This CDR3 has 11 amino acids. The CDR3 sequence is CASSTPWEQYF. CDR3 sequence (DNA): TGTGCCAGCAGCACCCCGTGGGAGCAGTACTTC.

This clone was detected a few times. Being one base from a much bigger clone, this may be a read error. V gene TRBV6-5 combines with J gene TRBJ2-6, with D perhaps given as TRBD1 or TRBD2 (5 bases each). V lost 4 bases and J lost 0, with 7 bases in between. Germline V gene data show CDR1 as MNHEY and CDR2 as SVGAGI. The CDR3 covers 15 residues. In nucleotides, the CDR3 is TGTGCCAGCAGTTGGGGGAGCTCTGGGGCCAACGTCCTGACTTTC. It encodes CASSWGSSGANVLTF.

The rearrangement links TRBV4-1 to TRBJ2-3; TRBD1 might be the D (5 bases). The ends were cut back, 0 bases at V and 10 bases at J, with 20 bases in the middle. The CDR3 is 16 residues long. Germline V gene lookup returns CDR1 MGHRA and CDR2 YSYEKL. CDR3 bases: TGCGCCAGCAGCCAAGACTTAGGGCAGGGCCAACCACCGCAGTATTTT. As protein: CASSQDLGQGQPPQYF.

This clone has more than one count but fewer than ten. The V gene is TRBV28, the J gene TRBJ2-1, with 9 bases lining up with TRBD2. V was clipped by 9 bases and J by 2 bases; unmatched bases: 8. Germline CDR1 and CDR2: MDHEN and SYDVKM. CDR3 length: 15 residues. The CDR3 sequence: CASRGSGRTYNEQFF. The CDR3 DNA follows: TGTGCCAGTCGAGGCAGCGGGAGGACCTACAATGAGCAGTTCTTC.

A few counts support this clone. The chain employs TRBV5-1 and TRBJ2-5; D is uncertain. Trimming pared 0 bases from V and 5 bases from J, leaving 11 bases between. Germline CDR1 and CDR2: SGHRS and YFSETQ. CDR3 length equals 14 residues. CDR3 sequence: CASSLVLGAETQYF. CDR3 coding DNA: TGCGCCAGCAGCTTGGTGTTAGGAGCGGAGACCCAGTACTTC.

This clone was found a few times. The V call is TRBV28, the J call TRBJ2-7; possible D gene TRBD2, 5 bases. CDR3 length: 15 amino acids. Trimming took 6 bases from V and 0 from J, leaving 15 bases between them. Germline loops: CDR1 MDHEN, CDR2 SYDVKM. The chain's CDR3 is CASSRSGASSYEQYF. The DNA of the CDR3 is TGTGCCAGCAGCCGCAGCGGAGCTAGCTCCTACGAGCAGTACTTC. Based on the CDR3 plus reference TRBV28 and TRBJ2-7, the full variable domain is DVKVTQSSRYLVKRTGEKVFLECVQDMDHENMFWYRQDPGLGLRLIYFSYDVKMKEKGDIPEGYSVSREKKERFSLILESASTNQTSMYLCASSRSGASSYEQYFGPGTRLTVT.

At least ten counts were recorded for this clone. V and J are TRBV6-1 and TRBJ2-3, with a possible D match to TRBD2 (5 bases). This CDR3 is 14 amino acids long. V lost 7 bases and J lost 5, with 16 bases in between. The germline CDR1 and CDR2 sequences are MNHNS and SASEGT. This CDR3 reads CASTKRTYGDTQYF. The CDR3 bases are TGTGCCAGCACTAAAAGGACTTACGGAGATACGCAGTATTTT.

The DNA of the CDR3 is TGTGCCAGCAGGCGACCCCAGCTAGCGGGAGGCGAGCAGTACTTC. Its translation: CASRRPQLAGGEQYF. This rearrangement joins TRBV9 to TRBJ2-7; TRBD2 aligns across 11 bases. The V and J ends lost 5 bases and 6 bases, in that order; junction bases with no gene match: 10. Germline CDR1 reads SGDLS; CDR2 reads YYNGEE. The CDR3 contains 15 residues.

The rearrangement uses TRBV28 and TRBJ1-2; D remains ambiguous. V lost 5 bases and J lost 2, with 12 bases in between. Germline V gene lookup returns CDR1 MDHEN and CDR2 SYDVKM. The CDR3 has 14 residues. The CDR3 DNA reads as TGTGCCAGCAGTCTCCGGACGCGGAACTATGGCTACACCTTC. Translated: CASSLRTRNYGYTF.

This clone has more than one count but fewer than ten. The rearrangement joins TRBV2 to TRBJ2-7; D gene uncertain. The germline V gene has CDR1 SNHLY and CDR2 FYNNEI. The V and J ends lost 6 bases and 9 bases respectively, with 12 bases between them. The CDR3 has 11 amino acids. The CDR3: CASSGTHRQYF. The CDR3 nucleotides read TGTGCCAGCAGCGGAACACATCGGCAGTACTTC.